The T cell receptor beta chain described here comes from a study of cytomegalovirus exposure and HLA in healthy donors. Study background: The roughly 100 million unique TCR beta sequences, from 150 million to 200 million T cells, were found by an earlier analysis. Early released data comprised about 85 million unique TCRs from HLA-typed donors. Study-wide results and caveats: A prior analysis recorded that most TCR beta V segments were productive about 87% or about 30% of the time.

Per germline, CDR1 SEHNR and CDR2 FQNEAQ (reference sequence). This CDR3 region has 15 residues. Trimming removed 1 base at V and 1 base at J, with 10 bases between. A remark on this clone: Its antigen is still unknown.

PCR primers comprised 60 Vbeta and 13 Jbeta primers. TCRdb's copy holds only in-frame clones and misses some; the assay was immunoSEQ multiplex PCR. The sample records over 200,000 clones, more than 75% being singletons. The receptor comes from a human donor in good health. Sequenced: PBMCs. The J gene is TRBJ1-2, the V gene TRBV7-9; no firm D call. The CDR3: CASSLDLRINYGYTF. DNA for the CDR3: TGTGCCAGCAGCTTAGATCTCCGTATTAACTATGGCTACACCTTC. Based on the CDR3 plus reference TRBV7-9 and TRBJ1-2, the full variable domain is DTGVSQNPRHKITKRGQNVTFRCDPISEHNRLYWYRQTLGQGPEFLTYFQNEAQLEKSRLLSDRFSAERPKGSFSTLEIQRTEQGDSAMYLCASSLDLRINYGYTFGSGTRLTVV.